This T cell receptor (beta chain) was obtained from a study of Ad26.COV2.S vaccination and SARS-CoV-2 variants. From germline, CDR1 is SGHRS and CDR2 YFSETQ. CDR3 length: 15 residues. Trimming removed 5 bases from V and 2 bases from J; junction bases left unmatched: 6. The treatment here: 15 to 20 received Ad26.COV2.S at low or high dose, single or two shots; 5 received placebo; per-sample allocation not given. Sampling was done on day 63 after the first vaccine or placebo injection. Generated by immunoSEQ multiplex PCR, the TCRdb table keeps only in-frame clones and is missing some. The data show hundreds of thousands of clones, over 80% seen once.

The sample was peripheral blood, taken in a trial of Ad26.COV2.S vaccine versus placebo. The chain employs TRBV5-1 and TRBJ2-3; TRBD2 matches at 9 bases. The receptor comes from a person aged 18 to 59 who received the Ad26.COV2.S COVID-19 vaccine or a placebo. CDR3 sequence reads: CASSWSSGVTDTQYF. The CDR3 DNA sequence: TGCGCCAGCAGTTGGTCTAGCGGGGTCACAGATACGCAGTATTTT.